This T cell receptor (beta chain) was sequenced during a study of blood T cell repertoires in COVID-19. Study at large: Sources were T cells, B-cell-depleted T cells, or PBMCs; the material itself was cDNA or gDNA.

This table comes from immunoSEQ multiplex PCR, and its TCRdb copy is limited to in-frame clones, with some not included. The sample yields 430,000 or so clones, about 88% seen once. Unmatched junction bases numbered 2, after V lost 1 base and J lost 7 bases. The CDR3 is 14 residues long. Germline CDR1 and CDR2: SEHNR and FQNEAQ (reference sequence). Exposed participants came across a COVID-19 case within 2 weeks before study entry. J is TRBJ1-4 and V is TRBV7-9; TRBD1 aligns across 8 bases. Sequenced material: PBMCs or T cells enriched from blood (not recorded which). The receptor comes from a woman between 18 and 29 years old who had been exposed to COVID-19. The CDR3 loop is CASSLGTGSEKLFF. CDR3 nucleotide sequence: TGTGCCAGCAGCTTAGGGACAGGGTCTGAAAAACTGTTTTTT. Full variable domain (missing parts from reference TRBV7-9 and TRBJ1-4): DTGVSQNPRHKITKRGQNVTFRCDPISEHNRLYWYRQTLGQGPEFLTYFQNEAQLEKSRLLSDRFSAERPKGSFSTLEIQRTEQGDSAMYLCASSLGTGSEKLFFGSGTQLSVL.